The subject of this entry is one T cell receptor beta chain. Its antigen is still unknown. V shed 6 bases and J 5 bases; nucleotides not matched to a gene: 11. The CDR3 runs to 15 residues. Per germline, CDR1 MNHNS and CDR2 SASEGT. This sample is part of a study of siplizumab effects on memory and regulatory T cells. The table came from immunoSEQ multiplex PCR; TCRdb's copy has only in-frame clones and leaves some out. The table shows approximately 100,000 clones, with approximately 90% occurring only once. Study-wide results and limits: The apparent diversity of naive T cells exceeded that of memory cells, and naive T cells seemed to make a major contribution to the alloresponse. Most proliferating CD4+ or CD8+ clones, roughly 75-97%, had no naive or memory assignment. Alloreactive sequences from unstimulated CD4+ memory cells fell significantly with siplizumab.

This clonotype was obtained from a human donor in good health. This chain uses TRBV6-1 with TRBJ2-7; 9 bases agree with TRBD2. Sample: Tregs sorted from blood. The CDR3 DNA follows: TGTGCCAGCAGCTTAGCGGGAGCTACGGGGGACGAGCAGTACTTC. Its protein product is CASSLAGATGDEQYF.